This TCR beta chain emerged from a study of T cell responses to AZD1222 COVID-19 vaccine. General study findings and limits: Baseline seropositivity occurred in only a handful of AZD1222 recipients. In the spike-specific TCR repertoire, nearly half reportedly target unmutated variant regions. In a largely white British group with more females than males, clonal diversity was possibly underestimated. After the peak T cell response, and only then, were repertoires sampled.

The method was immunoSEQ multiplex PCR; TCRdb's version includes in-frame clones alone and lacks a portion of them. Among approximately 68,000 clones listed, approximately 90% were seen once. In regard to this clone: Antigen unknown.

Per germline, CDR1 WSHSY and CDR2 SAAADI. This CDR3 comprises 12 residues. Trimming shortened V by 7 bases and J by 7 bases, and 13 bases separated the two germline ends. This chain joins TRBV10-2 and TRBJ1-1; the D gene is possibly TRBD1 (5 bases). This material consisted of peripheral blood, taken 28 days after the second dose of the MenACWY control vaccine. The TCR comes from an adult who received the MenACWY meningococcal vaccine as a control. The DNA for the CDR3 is TGCGCCAGCACACAGGCGCGGGGTGAAGCTTTCTTT. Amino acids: CASTQARGEAFF.